This T cell receptor beta chain was sequenced in a study of T cells of healthy individuals (dated by TCRdb to 2017 to 2018). Receptors were amplified or captured by 5' RACE. Sequencer: Illumina MiSeq. The raw public data were reprocessed by TCRdb itself: fastp quality trimming at Q25, MiXCR clonotype calling, in-frame beta chains only. Each entry merges the rows of one CDR3 protein and shows their most common DNA and genes. The sample includes about 63,000 distinct CDR3 sequences, with around 16% observed a single time. The ten largest make up about 4.7% of the sample. This clonotype was detected a few times. The target of this receptor is not known. Base-call qualities are not available, and no considerably larger clone is one nucleotide away. This TCR was sampled from a human donor in good health.

The bases read TGCAGTGCTGTAACCGGGACTTGGTACACAGATACGCAGTATTTT. Translated, it reads CSAVTGTWYTDTQYF. The chain is assembled from TRBV20-1 and TRBJ2-3; a weak D assignment points to TRBD2 (6 bases agree). Inclusive of the bounding cysteine and phenylalanine, the CDR3 is 15 residues long. The kept DNA is CDR3 alone, 45 bases in frame from the first base. The CDR1 and CDR2 encoded by the germline V gene (reference sequence) are DFQATT and SNEGSKA. V drops 5 bases and J drops 2 bases, leaving 17 bases in between.